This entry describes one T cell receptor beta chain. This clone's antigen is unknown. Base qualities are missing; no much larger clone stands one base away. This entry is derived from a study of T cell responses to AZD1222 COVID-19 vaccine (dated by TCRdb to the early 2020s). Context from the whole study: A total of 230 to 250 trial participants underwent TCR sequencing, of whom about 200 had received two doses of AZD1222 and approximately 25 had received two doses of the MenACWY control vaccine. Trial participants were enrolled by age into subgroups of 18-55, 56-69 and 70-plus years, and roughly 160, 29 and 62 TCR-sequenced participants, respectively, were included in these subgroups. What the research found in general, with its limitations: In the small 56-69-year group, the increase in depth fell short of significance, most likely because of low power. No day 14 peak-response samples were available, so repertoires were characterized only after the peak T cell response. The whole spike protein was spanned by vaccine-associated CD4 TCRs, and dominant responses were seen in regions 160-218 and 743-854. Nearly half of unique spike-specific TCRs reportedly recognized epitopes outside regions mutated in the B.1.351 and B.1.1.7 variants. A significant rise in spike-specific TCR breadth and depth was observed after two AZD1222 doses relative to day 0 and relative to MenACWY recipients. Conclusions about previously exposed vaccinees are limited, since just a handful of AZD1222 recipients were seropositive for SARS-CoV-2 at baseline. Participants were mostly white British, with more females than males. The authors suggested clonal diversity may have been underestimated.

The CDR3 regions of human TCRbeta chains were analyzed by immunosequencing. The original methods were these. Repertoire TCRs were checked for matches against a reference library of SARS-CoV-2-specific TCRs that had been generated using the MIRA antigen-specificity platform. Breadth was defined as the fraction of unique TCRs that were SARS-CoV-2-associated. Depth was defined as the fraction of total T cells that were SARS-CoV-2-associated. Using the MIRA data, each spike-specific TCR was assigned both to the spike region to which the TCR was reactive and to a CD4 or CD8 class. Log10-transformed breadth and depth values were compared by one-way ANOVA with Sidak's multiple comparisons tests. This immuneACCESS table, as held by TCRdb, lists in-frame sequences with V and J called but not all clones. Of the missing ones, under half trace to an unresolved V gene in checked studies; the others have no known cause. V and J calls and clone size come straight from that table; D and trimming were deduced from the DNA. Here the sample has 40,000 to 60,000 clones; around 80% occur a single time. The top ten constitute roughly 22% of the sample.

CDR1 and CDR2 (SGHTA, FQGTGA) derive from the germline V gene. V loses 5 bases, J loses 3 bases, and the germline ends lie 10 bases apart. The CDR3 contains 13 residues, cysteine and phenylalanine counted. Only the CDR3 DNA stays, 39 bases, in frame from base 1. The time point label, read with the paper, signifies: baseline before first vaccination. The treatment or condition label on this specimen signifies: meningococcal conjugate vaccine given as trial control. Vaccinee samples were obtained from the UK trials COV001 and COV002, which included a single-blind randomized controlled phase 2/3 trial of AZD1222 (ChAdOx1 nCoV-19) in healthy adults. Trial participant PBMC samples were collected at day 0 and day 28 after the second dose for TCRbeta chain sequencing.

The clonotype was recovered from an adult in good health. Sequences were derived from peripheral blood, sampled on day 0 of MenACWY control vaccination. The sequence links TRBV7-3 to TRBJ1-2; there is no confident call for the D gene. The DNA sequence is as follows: TGTGCCAGCAGCCCCCCGGACGACTATGGCTACACCTTC. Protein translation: CASSPPDDYGYTF.